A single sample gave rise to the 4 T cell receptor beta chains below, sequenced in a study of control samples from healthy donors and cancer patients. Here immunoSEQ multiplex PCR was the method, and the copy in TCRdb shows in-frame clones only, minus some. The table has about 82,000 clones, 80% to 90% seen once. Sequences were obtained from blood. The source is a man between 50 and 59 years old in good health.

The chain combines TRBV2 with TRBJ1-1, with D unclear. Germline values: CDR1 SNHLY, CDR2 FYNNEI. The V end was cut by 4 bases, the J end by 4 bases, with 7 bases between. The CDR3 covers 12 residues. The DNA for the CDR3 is TGTGCCAGCAGTGGTAAGGGCACTGAAGCTTTCTTT. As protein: CASSGKGTEAFF. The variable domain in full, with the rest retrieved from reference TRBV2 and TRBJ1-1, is EPEVTQTPSHQVTQMGQEVILRCVPISNHLYFYWYRQILGQKVEFLVSFYNNEISEKSEIFDDQFSVERPDGSNFTLKIRSTKLEDSAMYFCASSGKGTEAFFGQGTRLTVV.

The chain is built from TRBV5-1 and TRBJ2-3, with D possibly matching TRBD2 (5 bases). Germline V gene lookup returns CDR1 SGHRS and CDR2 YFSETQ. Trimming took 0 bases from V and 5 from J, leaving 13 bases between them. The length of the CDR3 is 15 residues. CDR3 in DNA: TGCGCCAGCAGCTTGGTGACGGCCGGGGAAGATACGCAGTATTTT. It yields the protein CASSLVTAGEDTQYF.

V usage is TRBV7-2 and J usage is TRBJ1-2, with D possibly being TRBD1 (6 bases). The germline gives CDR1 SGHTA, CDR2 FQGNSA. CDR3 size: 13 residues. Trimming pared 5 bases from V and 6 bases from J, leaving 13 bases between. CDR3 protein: CASSPDSQNGYTF. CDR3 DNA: TGTGCCAGCAGCCCGGACAGTCAGAATGGCTACACCTTC. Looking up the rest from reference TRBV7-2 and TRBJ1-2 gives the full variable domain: GAGVSQSPSNKVTEKGKDVELRCDPISGHTALYWYRQSLGQGLEFLIYFQGNSAPDKSGLPSDRFSAERTGGSVSTLTIQRTQQEDSAVYLCASSPDSQNGYTFGSGTRLTVV.

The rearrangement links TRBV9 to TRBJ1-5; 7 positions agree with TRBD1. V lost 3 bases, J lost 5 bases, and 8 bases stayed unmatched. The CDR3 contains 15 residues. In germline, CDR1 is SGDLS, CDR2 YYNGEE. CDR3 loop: CASSATGQSYQPQHF. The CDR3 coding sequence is TGTGCCAGCAGCGCCACGGGACAGAGTTATCAGCCCCAGCATTTT.